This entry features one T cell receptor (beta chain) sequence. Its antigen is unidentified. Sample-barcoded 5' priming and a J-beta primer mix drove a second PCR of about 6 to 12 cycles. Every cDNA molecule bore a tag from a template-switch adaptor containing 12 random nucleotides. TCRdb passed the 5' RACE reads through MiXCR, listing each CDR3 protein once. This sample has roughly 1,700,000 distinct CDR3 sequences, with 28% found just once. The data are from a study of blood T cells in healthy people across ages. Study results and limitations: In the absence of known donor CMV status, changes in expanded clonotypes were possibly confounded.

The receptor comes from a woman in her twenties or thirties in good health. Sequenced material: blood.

The CDR3 reads CASSYSMTGRYGQPQHF. CDR3 in DNA: TGTGCCAGCAGTTACTCGATGACAGGGAGGTATGGACAGCCCCAGCATTTT. The rearrangement links TRBV6-6 to TRBJ1-5; 7 nucleotides match TRBD1. The CDR3 extends over 17 amino acids. Germline trimming cut 0 bases from V and 7 bases from J; bases unmatched to any gene: 12. Germline-derived CDR1 and CDR2 are MNHNY and SVGAGI (reference sequence).